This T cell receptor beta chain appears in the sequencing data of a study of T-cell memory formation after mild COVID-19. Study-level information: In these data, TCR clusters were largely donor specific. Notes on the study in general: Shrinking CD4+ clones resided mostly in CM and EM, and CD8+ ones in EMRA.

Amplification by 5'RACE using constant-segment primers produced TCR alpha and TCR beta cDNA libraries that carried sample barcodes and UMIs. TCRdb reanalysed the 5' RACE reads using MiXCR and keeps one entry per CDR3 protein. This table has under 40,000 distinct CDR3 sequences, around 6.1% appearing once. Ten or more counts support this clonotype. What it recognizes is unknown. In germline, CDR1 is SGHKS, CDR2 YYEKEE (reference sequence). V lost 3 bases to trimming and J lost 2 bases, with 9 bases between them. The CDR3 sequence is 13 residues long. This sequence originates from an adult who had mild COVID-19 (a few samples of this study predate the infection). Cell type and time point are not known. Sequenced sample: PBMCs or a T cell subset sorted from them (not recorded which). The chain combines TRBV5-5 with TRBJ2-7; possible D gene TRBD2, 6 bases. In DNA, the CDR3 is TGTGCCAGCAGCTGGGACTTTGCCTACGAGCAGTACTTC. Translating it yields CASSWDFAYEQYF.